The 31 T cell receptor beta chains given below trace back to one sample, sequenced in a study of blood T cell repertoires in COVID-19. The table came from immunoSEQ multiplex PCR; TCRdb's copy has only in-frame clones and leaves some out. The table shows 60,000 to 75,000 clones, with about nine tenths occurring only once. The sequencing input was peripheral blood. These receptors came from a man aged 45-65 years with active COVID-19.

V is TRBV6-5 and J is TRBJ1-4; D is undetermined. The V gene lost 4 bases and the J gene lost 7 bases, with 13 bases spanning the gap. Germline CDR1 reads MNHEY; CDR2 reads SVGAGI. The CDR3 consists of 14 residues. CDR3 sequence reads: CASSFAGGREKLFF. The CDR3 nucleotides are TGTGCCAGCAGTTTTGCGGGCGGGCGTGAAAAACTGTTTTTT.

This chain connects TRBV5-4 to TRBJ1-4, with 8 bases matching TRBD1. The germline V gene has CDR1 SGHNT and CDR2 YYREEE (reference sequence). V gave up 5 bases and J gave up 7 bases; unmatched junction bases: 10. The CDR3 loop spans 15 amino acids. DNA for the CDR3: TGTGCCAGCAGTGCCTCTGGACAGGGAAGTGAAAAACTGTTTTTT. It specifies CASSASGQGSEKLFF.

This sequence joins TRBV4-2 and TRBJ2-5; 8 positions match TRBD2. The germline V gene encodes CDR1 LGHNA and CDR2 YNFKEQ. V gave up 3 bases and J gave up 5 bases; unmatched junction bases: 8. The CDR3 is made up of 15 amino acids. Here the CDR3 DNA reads TGTGCCAGCAGCCAGGGGACTAGACGTTCGGAGACCCAGTACTTC. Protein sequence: CASSQGTRRSETQYF.

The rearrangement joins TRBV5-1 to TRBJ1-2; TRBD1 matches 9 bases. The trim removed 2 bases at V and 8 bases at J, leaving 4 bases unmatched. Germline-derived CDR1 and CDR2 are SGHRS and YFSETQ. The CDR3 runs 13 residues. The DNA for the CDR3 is TGCGCCAGCAGCTTACAGGGGGCGGAAGGCTACACCTTC. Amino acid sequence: CASSLQGAEGYTF.

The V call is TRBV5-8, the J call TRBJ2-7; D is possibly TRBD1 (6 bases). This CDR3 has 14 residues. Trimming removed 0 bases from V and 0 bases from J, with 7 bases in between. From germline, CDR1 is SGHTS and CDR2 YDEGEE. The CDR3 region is CASSLEGDSYEQYF. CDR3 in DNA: TGTGCCAGCAGCTTGGAGGGGGACTCCTACGAGCAGTACTTC.

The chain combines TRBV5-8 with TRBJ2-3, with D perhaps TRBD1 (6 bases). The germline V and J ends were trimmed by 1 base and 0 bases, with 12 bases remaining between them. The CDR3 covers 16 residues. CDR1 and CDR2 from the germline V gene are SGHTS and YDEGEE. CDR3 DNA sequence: TGTGCCAGCAGCTTGTCGCGGACAGCCAGCACAGATACGCAGTATTTT. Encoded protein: CASSLSRTASTDTQYF.

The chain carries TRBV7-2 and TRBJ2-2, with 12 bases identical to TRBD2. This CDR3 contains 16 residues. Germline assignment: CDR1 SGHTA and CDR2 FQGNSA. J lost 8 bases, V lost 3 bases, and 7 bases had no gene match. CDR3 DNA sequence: TGTGCCAGCAGCTTCGGACCGGGGACTAGCGGGGGGGAGCTGTTTTTT. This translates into CASSFGPGTSGGELFF.

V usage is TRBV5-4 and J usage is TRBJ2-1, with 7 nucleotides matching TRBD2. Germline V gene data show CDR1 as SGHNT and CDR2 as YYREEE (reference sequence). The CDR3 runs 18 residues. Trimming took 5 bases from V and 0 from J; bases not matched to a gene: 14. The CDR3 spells CASSTGGGSQYSYNEQFF. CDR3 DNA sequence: TGTGCCAGCAGTACCGGGGGAGGGAGCCAGTACTCCTACAATGAGCAGTTCTTC.

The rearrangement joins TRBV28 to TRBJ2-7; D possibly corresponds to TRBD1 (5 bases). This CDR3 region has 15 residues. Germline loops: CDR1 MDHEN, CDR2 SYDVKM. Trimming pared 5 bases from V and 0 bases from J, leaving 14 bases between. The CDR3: CASSHRPTDSYEQYF. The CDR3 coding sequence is TGTGCCAGCAGTCACCGACCGACAGACTCCTACGAGCAGTACTTC.

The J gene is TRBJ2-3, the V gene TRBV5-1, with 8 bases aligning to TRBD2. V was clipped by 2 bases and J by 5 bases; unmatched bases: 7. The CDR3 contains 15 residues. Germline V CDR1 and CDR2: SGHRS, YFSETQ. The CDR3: CASSFRGLEGDTQYF. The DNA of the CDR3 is TGCGCCAGCAGCTTCCGGGGACTAGAAGGAGATACGCAGTATTTT.

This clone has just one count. The chain's CDR3 is CAWSRTGGLGYEQYF. CDR3 DNA sequence: TGTGCCTGGAGTAGGACAGGGGGTCTGGGGTACGAGCAGTACTTC. The chain couples TRBV30 to TRBJ2-7; 10 nucleotides agree with TRBD1. This CDR3 comprises 15 residues. The V segment lost 2 bases and the J segment 4 bases; nucleotides outside the gene matches: 8. Looked up from germline, CDR1 is GTSNPN and CDR2 is SVGIG (reference sequence). Looking up the rest from reference TRBV30 and TRBJ2-7 gives the full variable domain: SQTIHQWPATLVQPVGSPLSLECTVEGTSNPNLYWYRQAAGRGLQLLFYSVGIGQISSEVPQNLSASRPQDRQFILSSKKLLLSDSGFYLCAWSRTGGLGYEQYFGPGTRLTVT.

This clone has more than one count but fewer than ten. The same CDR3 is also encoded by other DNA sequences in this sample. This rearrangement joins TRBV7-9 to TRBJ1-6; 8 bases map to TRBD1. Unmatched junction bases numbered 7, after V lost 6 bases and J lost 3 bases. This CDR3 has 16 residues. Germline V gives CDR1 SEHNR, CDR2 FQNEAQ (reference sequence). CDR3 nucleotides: TGTGCCAGCAGTCTAGGACAGGGCTTCTATAATTCACCCCTCCACTTT. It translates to CASSLGQGFYNSPLHF.

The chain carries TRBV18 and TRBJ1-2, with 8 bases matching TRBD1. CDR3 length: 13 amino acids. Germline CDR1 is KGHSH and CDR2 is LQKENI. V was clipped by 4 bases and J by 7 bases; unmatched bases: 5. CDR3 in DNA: TGTGCCAGCTCACTCGGACAGGGTGGTGGCTACACCTTC. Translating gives CASSLGQGGGYTF.

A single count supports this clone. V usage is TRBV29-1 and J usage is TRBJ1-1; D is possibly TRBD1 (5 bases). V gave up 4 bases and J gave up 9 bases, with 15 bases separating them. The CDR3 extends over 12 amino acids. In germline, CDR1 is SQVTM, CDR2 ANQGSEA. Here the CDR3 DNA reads TGCAGCGTTGCCGTGGGGGGTCGGAAAGCTTTCTTT. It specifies CSVAVGGRKAFF. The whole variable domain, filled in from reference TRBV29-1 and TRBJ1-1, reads SAVISQKPSRDICQRGTSLTIQCQVDSQVTMMFWYRQQPGQSLTLIATANQGSEATYESGFVIDKFPISRPNLTFSTLTVSNMSPEDSSIYLCSVAVGGRKAFFGQGTRLTVV.

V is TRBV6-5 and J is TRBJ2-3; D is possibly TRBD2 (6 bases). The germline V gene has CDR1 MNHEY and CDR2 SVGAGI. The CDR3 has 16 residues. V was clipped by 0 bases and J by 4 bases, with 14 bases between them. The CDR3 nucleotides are TGTGCCAGCAGTTACTCGAACGGCGGGGTGGCAGATACGCAGTATTTT. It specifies CASSYSNGGVADTQYF.

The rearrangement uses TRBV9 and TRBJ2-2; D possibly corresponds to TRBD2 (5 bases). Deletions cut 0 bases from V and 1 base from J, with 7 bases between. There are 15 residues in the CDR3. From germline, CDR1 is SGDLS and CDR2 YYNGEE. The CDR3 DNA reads TGTGCCAGCAGCGTAGGAGGGCTGAACACCGGGGAGCTGTTTTTT. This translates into CASSVGGLNTGELFF.

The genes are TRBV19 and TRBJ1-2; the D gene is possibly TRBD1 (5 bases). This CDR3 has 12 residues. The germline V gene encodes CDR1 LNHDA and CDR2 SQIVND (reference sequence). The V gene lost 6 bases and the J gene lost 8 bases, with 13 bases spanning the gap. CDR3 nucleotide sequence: TGTGCCAGTAGCTCAGGGCCTTACGGCTACACCTTC. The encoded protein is CASSSGPYGYTF. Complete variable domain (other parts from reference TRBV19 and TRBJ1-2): DGGITQSPKYLFRKEGQNVTLSCEQNLNHDAMYWYRQDPGQGLRLIYYSQIVNDFQKGDIAEGYSVSREKKESFPLTVTSAQKNPTAFYLCASSSGPYGYTFGSGTRLTVV.

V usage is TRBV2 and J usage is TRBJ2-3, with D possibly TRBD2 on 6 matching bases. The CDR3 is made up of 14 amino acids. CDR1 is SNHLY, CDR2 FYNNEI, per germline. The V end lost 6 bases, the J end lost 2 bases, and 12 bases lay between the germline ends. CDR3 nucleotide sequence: TGTGCCAGCAGGGGGGGAACTACCACAGATACGCAGTATTTT. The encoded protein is CASRGGTTTDTQYF.

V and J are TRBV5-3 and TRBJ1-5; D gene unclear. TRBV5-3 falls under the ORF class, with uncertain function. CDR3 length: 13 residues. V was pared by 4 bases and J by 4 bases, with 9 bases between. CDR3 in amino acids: CARSPGRNQPQHF. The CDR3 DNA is TGTGCCAGAAGCCCTGGGAGGAATCAGCCCCAGCATTTT.

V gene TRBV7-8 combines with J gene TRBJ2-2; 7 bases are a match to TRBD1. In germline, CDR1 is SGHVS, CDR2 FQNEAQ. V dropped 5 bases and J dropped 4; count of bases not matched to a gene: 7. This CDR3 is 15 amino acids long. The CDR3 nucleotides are TGTGCCAGCAGCGGAGACAGGGCGGGCACCGGGGAGCTGTTTTTT. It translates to CASSGDRAGTGELFF.

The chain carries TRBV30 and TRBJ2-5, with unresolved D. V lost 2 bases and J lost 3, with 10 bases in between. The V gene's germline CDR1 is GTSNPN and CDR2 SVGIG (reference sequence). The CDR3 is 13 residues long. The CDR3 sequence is CAWSILAEETQYF. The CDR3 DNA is TGTGCCTGGAGTATTTTGGCGGAAGAGACCCAGTACTTC.

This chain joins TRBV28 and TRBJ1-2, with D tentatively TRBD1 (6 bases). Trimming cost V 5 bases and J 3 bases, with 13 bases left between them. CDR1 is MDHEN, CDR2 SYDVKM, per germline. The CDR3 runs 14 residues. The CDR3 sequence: CASSLRDTDYGYTF. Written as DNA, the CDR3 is TGTGCCAGCAGTCTCCGGGACACCGACTATGGCTACACCTTC.

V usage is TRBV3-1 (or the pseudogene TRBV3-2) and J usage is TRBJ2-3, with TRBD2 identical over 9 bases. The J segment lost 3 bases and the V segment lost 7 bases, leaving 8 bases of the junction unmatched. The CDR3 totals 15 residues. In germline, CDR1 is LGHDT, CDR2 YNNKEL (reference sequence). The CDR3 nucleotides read TGTGCCAGCAACTTAGCGGGAGAACTTACAGATACGCAGTATTTT. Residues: CASNLAGELTDTQYF.

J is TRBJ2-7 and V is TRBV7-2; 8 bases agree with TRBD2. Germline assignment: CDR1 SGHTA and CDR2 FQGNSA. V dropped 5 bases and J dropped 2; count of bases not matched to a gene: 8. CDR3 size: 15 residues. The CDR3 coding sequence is TGTGCCAGCAGCCTCGGGGGGGTAGCGGCCTACGAGCAGTACTTC. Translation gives CASSLGGVAAYEQYF.

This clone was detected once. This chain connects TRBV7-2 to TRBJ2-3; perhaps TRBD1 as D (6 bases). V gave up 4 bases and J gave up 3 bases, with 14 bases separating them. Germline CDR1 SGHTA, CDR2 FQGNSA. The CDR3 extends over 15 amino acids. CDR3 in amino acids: CASSYRRGATDTQYF. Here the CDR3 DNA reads TGTGCCAGCAGCTACCGCAGGGGAGCGACAGATACGCAGTATTTT.

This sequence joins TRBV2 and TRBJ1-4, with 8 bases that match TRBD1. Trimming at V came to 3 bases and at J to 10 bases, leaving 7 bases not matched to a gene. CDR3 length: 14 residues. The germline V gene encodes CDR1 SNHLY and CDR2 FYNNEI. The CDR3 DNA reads TGTGCCAGCAGTGATGAGACAGGGGTCGGAAAACTGTTTTTT. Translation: CASSDETGVGKLFF.

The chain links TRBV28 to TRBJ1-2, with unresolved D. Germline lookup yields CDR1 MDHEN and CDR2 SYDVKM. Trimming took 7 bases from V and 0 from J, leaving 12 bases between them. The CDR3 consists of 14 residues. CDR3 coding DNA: TGTGCCAGCAATACGGGATCCACTAACTATGGCTACACCTTC. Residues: CASNTGSTNYGYTF.

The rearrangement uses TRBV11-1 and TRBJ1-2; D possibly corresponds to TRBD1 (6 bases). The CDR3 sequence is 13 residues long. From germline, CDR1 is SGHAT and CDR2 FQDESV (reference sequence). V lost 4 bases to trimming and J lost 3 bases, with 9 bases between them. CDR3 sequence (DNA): TGTGCCAGCAGCTCAGGGGCGGACTATGGCTACACCTTC. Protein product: CASSSGADYGYTF. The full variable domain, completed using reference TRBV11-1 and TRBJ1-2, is EAEVAQSPRYKITEKSQAVAFWCDPISGHATLYWYRQILGQGPELLVQFQDESVVDDSQLPKDRFSAERLKGVDSTLKIQPAELGDSAMYLCASSSGADYGYTFGSGTRLTVV.

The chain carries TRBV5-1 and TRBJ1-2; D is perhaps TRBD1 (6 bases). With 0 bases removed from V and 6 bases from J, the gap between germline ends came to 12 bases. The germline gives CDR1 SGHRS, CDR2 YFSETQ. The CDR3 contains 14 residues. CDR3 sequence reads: CASSLAGGLHGYTF. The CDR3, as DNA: TGCGCCAGCAGCTTGGCCGGGGGGCTCCATGGCTACACCTTC.

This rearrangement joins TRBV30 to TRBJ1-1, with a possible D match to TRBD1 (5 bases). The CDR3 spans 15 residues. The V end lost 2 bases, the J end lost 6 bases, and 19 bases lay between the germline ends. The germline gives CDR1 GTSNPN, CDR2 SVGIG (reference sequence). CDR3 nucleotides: TGTGCCTGGAGTTTAAGAGAGACGGGGGTGGCTGAAGCTTTCTTT. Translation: CAWSLRETGVAEAFF. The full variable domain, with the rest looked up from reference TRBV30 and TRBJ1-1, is SQTIHQWPATLVQPVGSPLSLECTVEGTSNPNLYWYRQAAGRGLQLLFYSVGIGQISSEVPQNLSASRPQDRQFILSSKKLLLSDSGFYLCAWSLRETGVAEAFFGQGTRLTVV.

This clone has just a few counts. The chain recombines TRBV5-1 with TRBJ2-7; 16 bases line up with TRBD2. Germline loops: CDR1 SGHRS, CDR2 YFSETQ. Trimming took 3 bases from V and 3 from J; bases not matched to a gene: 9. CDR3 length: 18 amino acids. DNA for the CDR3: TGCGCCAGCAGCTCCTCCGGGACTAGCGGGGGGGCCCGCTACGAGCAGTACTTC. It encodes CASSSSGTSGGARYEQYF.